The entry below describes one TCR beta chain. What it binds is unknown. These data come from a study of Ad26.COV2.S vaccination and SARS-CoV-2 variants. On the study more broadly: The Ad26.COV2.S arm of the COV1001 trial was where the donor was placed. Points from the study as a whole: A substantial breadth of spike-specific CD8+ and CD4+ T cell responses after vaccination has been reported.

This table comes from immunoSEQ multiplex PCR, and its TCRdb copy is limited to in-frame clones, with some not included. The sample comprises approximately 400,000 clones, about four fifths of which are singletons, and around 7% rests with the top ten. This sample's treatment: 19 received Ad26.COV2.S at low or high dose, single or two shots; about 5 received placebo; per-sample allocation not given. On day 63 after the first injection, vaccine and placebo recipients gave samples. The vaccine antigen was prefusion-stabilized Wuhan SARS-CoV-2 spike. Trimming cost V 4 bases and J 2 bases, with 6 bases left between them. This CDR3 region has 12 residues. Germline V gene sequence: CDR1 SGDLS, CDR2 YYNGEE.

The TCR was taken from a person between 18 and 60 years old who received the Ad26.COV2.S COVID-19 vaccine or a placebo. The material sequenced was peripheral blood, taken in a trial of Ad26.COV2.S vaccine versus placebo. The V call is TRBV9, the J call TRBJ1-2; TRBD1 might be the D (6 bases). The CDR3 DNA follows: TGTGCCAGCAGCCAGGGGAACTATGGCTACACCTTC. Protein: CASSQGNYGYTF. Variable domain in full (rest from reference TRBV9 and TRBJ1-2): DSGVTQTPKHLITATGQRVTLRCSPRSGDLSVYWYQQSLDQGLQFLIQYYNGEERAKGNILERFSAQQFPDLHSELNLSSLELGDSALYFCASSQGNYGYTFGSGTRLTVV.